A selection of T cell receptor beta chains follows, all from one sample in a study of OX40 agonist ivuxolimab in advanced cancers. TCRdb keeps only in-frame clones here, not all; method: immunoSEQ multiplex PCR. The sample holds tens of thousands of clones; over 65% are singletons and the top ten take over 1.1%. The sample consisted of CD4+ or CD8+ T cells sorted from blood, taken in a trial of the OX40 agonist ivuxolimab. Receptor source: an adult with an advanced solid tumor such as melanoma, head and neck, liver or kidney cancer. The conserved cysteine and the conserved F or W are not part of the CDR3 here. The D gene is left open where the match is weak.

V: TRBV5-1; D: TRBD1; J: TRBJ1-6; CDR3: ASSLDSGQNSPLH
V: TRBV29-1; D: TRBD2; J: TRBJ2-3; CDR3: SVATSGITDTQY
V: TRBV29-1; D: -; J: TRBJ2-3; CDR3: SVYRGASTDTQY
V: TRBV4-2; D: -; J: TRBJ2-1; CDR3: ASSHTFTYNEQF
V: TRBV19; D: TRBD2; J: TRBJ2-3; CDR3: ASTPQGGRNGGSQY
V: TRBV6-1; D: -; J: TRBJ1-2; CDR3: ASSEFPGLGGYT
V: TRBV7-8; D: -; J: TRBJ2-3; CDR3: ASSLVYTQY
V: TRBV30; D: -; J: TRBJ2-5; CDR3: AWSRVGETQY
V: TRBV7-2; D: -; J: -; CDR3: ASSLFGTQPPYEQY
V: TRBV15; D: -; J: TRBJ1-2; CDR3: ATSTRTAGDRRGYT
V: TRBV6-5; D: -; J: TRBJ1-1; CDR3: ASRLELNTEAF
V: TRBV20-1; D: -; J: TRBJ1-1; CDR3: SASLTTEAF
V: TRBV9; D: -; J: TRBJ2-2; CDR3: ASSVAGIGELF
V: TRBV19; D: -; J: TRBJ2-1; CDR3: ASTPTEASYNEQF
V: TRBV30; D: -; J: TRBJ1-2; CDR3: AWRLDLRGYT
V: TRBV5-4; D: -; J: TRBJ1-2; CDR3: ASSFGGGGSLYGYT
V: TRBV30; D: TRBD2; J: TRBJ2-7; CDR3: AWSRRLAGVLYEQY
V: TRBV18; D: -; J: TRBJ2-2; CDR3: ASSVETANTGELF
V: TRBV6-1; D: TRBD2; J: TRBJ2-5; CDR3: ASSESLTSGEETQY
V: TRBV6-5; D: -; J: TRBJ1-1; CDR3: ATERTANTEAF
V: TRBV12-5; D: -; J: TRBJ2-3; CDR3: ASGSFTLTDTQY
V: TRBV5-1; D: -; J: TRBJ1-1; CDR3: ASSLEHNTEAF